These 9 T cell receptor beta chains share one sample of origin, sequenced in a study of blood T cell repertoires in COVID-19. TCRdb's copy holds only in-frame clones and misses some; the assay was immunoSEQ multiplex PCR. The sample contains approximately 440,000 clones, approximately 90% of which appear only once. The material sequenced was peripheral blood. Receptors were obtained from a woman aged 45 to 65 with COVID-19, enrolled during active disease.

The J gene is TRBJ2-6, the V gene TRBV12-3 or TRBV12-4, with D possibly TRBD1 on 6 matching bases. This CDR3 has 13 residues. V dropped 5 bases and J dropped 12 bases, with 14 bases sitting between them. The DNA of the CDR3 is TGTGCCAGCAGTAGTTCCAGGGGACCCGTCCTGACTTTC. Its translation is CASSSSRGPVLTF.

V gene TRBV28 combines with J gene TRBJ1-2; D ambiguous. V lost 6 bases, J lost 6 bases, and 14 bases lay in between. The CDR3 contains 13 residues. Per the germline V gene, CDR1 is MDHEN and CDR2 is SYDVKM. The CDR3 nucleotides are TGTGCCAGCAGGGGAGGCCCTGAGGATGGCTACACCTTC. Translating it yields CASRGGPEDGYTF.

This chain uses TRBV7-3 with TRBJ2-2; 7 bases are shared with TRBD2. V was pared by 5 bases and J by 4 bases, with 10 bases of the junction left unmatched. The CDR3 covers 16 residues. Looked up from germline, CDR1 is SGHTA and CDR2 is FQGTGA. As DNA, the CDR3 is TGTGCCAGCAGCGGAGGAATGGGGGGGGGCACCGGGGAGCTGTTTTTT. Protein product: CASSGGMGGGTGELFF. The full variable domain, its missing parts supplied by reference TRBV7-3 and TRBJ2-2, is GAGVSQTPSNKVTEKGKYVELRCDPISGHTALYWYRQSLGQGPEFLIYFQGTGAADDSGLPNDRFFAVRPEGSVSTLKIQRTERGDSAVYLCASSGGMGGGTGELFFGEGSRLTVL.

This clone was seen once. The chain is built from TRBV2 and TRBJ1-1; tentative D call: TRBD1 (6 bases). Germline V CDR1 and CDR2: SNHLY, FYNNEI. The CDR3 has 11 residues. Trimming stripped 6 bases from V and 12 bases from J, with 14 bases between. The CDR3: CASSVRQASFF. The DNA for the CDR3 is TGTGCCAGCAGCGTCCGACAGGCGTCTTTCTTT.

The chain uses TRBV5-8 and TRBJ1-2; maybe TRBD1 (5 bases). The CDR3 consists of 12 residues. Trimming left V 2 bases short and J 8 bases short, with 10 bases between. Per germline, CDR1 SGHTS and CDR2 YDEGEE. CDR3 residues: CASSFQGRGYTF. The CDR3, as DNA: TGTGCCAGCAGCTTCCAGGGCCGGGGCTACACCTTC.

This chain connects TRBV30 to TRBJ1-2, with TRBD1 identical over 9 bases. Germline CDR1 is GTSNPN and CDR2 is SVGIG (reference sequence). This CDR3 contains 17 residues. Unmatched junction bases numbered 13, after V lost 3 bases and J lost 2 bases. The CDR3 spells CAWSAGTGIGGNYGYTF. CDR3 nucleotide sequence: TGTGCCTGGAGCGCCGGGACAGGGATTGGGGGGAACTATGGCTACACCTTC.

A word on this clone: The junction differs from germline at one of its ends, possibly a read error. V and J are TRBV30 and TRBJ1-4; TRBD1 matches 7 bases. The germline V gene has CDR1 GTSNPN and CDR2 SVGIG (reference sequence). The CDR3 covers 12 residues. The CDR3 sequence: CAWSEGQATPIF. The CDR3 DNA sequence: TGTGCCTGGAGCGAAGGACAGGCGACCCCCATTTTT.

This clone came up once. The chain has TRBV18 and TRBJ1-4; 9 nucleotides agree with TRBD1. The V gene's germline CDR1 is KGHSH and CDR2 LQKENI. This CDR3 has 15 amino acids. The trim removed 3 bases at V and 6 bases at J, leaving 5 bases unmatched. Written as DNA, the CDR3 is TGTGCCAGCTCACCTAAAACAGGGGGCGATGAAAAACTGTTTTTT. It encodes CASSPKTGGDEKLFF.

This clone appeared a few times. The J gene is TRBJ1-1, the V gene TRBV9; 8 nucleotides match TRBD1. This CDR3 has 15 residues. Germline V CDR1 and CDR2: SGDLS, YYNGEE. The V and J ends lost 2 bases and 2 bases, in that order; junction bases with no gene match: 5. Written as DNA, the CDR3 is TGTGCCAGCAGCGTTCTAGACAGGGGAAACACTGAAGCTTTCTTT. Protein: CASSVLDRGNTEAFF.